This T cell receptor (beta chain) was documented in a study of CD8 T cells in Susac syndrome. Germline V gene lookup returns CDR1 LGHDT and CDR2 YNNKEL (reference sequence). V gave up 4 bases and J gave up 0 bases, with 16 bases separating them. The CDR3 is made up of 17 amino acids. Random-hexamer reverse transcription was applied to about 0.45 to 1 ug RNA. Amplification of TCR beta CDR3 across 54 Vbeta and 13 Jbeta was performed with immunoSEQ multiplex PCR. TCRdb re-called the immunoSEQ multiplex PCR reads through MiXCR, storing one row per CDR3 protein. Here the sample spans some 450,000 distinct CDR3 sequences, approximately 85% being singletons. Sequencing targeted TCR beta in blood CD8+ and CD4+ T cells. It was treatment-naive patients with stable or active relapsing-remitting disease who made up the multiple sclerosis controls.

Material: CD8+ T cells from PBMCs. This chain joins TRBV3-1 and TRBJ2-1, with a tentative D call TRBD2 (6 bases). The TCR originated in a human donor with multiple sclerosis. This CDR3 reads CASSRGTVISSYNEQFF. DNA of the CDR3: TGTGCCAGCAGCCGGGGGACTGTGATCAGCTCCTACAATGAGCAGTTCTTC.